This T cell receptor beta chain was captured by sequencing in a study of cytomegalovirus exposure and HLA in healthy donors. General study findings and limits: Researchers reported that three CMV-associated chains were confirmed in vitro as CMV antigen-specific.

On this clone: Its antigen is currently unknown.

The CDR3 runs to 18 residues. CDR1 and CDR2 from the germline V gene are LNHDA and SQIVND (reference sequence). PCR involved 60 Vbeta and 13 Jbeta primers. Assay used: immunoSEQ multiplex PCR; TCRdb lists only in-frame clones, some missing. Of roughly 140,000 clones in the sample, 85% are singletons; the top ten hold approximately 2.5%. The chain has TRBV19 and TRBJ2-5; 7 bases are a match to TRBD1. The J call may be wrong; the DNA end is better matched by TRBJ2-7. The specimen sequenced was PBMCs. This receptor was identified in a woman younger than 30 in good health and CMV-seronegative. Here the CDR3 DNA reads TGTGCCAGTAGTATAGGTTCCCTACAGGGGATTTTCTCCTACGAGCAGTACTTC. It is translated as CASSIGSLQGIFSYEQYF.